Listed below are T cell receptor beta chains from one sample, sequenced in a study of cytomegalovirus exposure and HLA in healthy donors. TCRdb's copy holds only in-frame clones and misses some; the assay was immunoSEQ multiplex PCR. The profile shows some 130,000 clones, roughly 79% of them singletons. Sequencing was performed on PBMCs. Receptors were obtained from a woman aged 45-65 years in good health and CMV-seronegative. CDR3s include the opening cysteine and the closing phenylalanine or tryptophan. The order of the fields is CDR3 DNA, CDR3 protein, J gene, D gene, V gene, clone size. D genes are given only for firm matches. Clone size is shown for a subset of rows, as once, few, many or a class of expanded clone.

CDR3 DNA: TGTGCCATCAGCGGGAGGGCTGACAATGAGCAGTTCTTC
CDR3 protein: CAISGRADNEQFF
J gene: TRBJ2-1
D gene: TRBD2
V gene: TRBV10-3
clone size: NA

CDR3 DNA: TGTGCCAGCAGCTCACTTCGGGGGGCGACTAATGAAAAACTGTTTTTT
CDR3 protein: CASSSLRGATNEKLFF
J gene: TRBJ1-4
D gene: NA
V gene: TRBV11-2
clone size: NA

CDR3 DNA: TGCAGCGTTACAGCCGGGACAGGGGGCATTGGCTACACCTTC
CDR3 protein: CSVTAGTGGIGYTF
J gene: TRBJ1-2
D gene: TRBD1
V gene: TRBV29-1
clone size: NA

CDR3 DNA: TGTGCCAGCAGCCCCTTCTCCGGGACTAGGACCACAGATACGCAGTATTTT
CDR3 protein: CASSPFSGTRTTDTQYF
J gene: TRBJ2-3
D gene: TRBD2
V gene: TRBV7-2
clone size: NA

CDR3 DNA: TGTGCCAGCAGCCTTTCTGGACAGGGAGGCATTCAGTACTTC
CDR3 protein: CASSLSGQGGIQYF
J gene: TRBJ2-4
D gene: TRBD1
V gene: TRBV7-6
clone size: NA

CDR3 DNA: TGCGCCAGCAGGCCGGGACAGGCAAATTCACCCCTCAACTTT
CDR3 protein: CASRPGQANSPLNF
J gene: TRBJ1-6
D gene: TRBD1
V gene: TRBV5-1
clone size: NA

CDR3 DNA: TGTGCCAGCAGAGGACAAGTCTATGGCTACACCTTC
CDR3 protein: CASRGQVYGYTF
J gene: TRBJ1-2
D gene: NA
V gene: TRBV28
clone size: NA

CDR3 DNA: TGTGCCAGTATGCTAGCGGGGGGCACAGATACGCAGTATTTT
CDR3 protein: CASMLAGGTDTQYF
J gene: TRBJ2-3
D gene: TRBD2
V gene: TRBV19
clone size: NA

CDR3 DNA: TGTGCCACCAGCAGAGATGGAGGGGTCAATCAGCCCCAGCATTTT
CDR3 protein: CATSRDGGVNQPQHF
J gene: TRBJ1-5
D gene: NA
V gene: TRBV15
clone size: NA

CDR3 DNA: TGTGCCAGCAGTGAAGACCCGCGGGGCAATGAGCAGTTCTTC
CDR3 protein: CASSEDPRGNEQFF
J gene: TRBJ2-1
D gene: NA
V gene: TRBV6-1
clone size: NA

CDR3 DNA: TGTGCCAGTAGTACGGGTTCCGGGACTGATGCCCCCACTGGGGCCAACGTCCTGACTTTC
CDR3 protein: CASSTGSGTDAPTGANVLTF
J gene: TRBJ2-6
D gene: NA
V gene: TRBV19
clone size: NA

CDR3 DNA: TGTGCCAGTAGGTCGGGACAGGACGAAGGGCCCCAGCATTTT
CDR3 protein: CASRSGQDEGPQHF
J gene: TRBJ1-5
D gene: TRBD1
V gene: TRBV19
clone size: NA

CDR3 DNA: TGTGCCAGCCGGACAGTTAACACTGAAGCTTTCTTT
CDR3 protein: CASRTVNTEAFF
J gene: TRBJ1-1
D gene: NA
V gene: TRBV6-5
clone size: NA

CDR3 DNA: TGTGCCTGGATAAATAAGGGACTAGATACGCAGTATTTT
CDR3 protein: CAWINKGLDTQYF
J gene: TRBJ2-3
D gene: NA
V gene: TRBV30
clone size: NA

CDR3 DNA: TGTGCCAGCAGCTTCATGACAGGGGCCTACGAGCAGTACTTC
CDR3 protein: CASSFMTGAYEQYF
J gene: TRBJ2-7
D gene: TRBD1
V gene: TRBV7-2
clone size: NA

CDR3 DNA: TGTGCCAGCAGCTTGCCGGCCGTAGCGGGAGTTGGCACAGATACGCAGTATTTT
CDR3 protein: CASSLPAVAGVGTDTQYF
J gene: TRBJ2-3
D gene: TRBD2
V gene: TRBV5-4
clone size: NA

CDR3 DNA: TGTGCCAGCAGCTTGGAGAGGACCGGGGTCGGCACTGAAGCTTTCTTT
CDR3 protein: CASSLERTGVGTEAFF
J gene: TRBJ1-1
D gene: NA
V gene: TRBV5-5
clone size: NA

CDR3 DNA: TGTGCCAGTAGCCCGCAGCAGGGGGCCGTCACTGAAGCTTTCTTT
CDR3 protein: CASSPQQGAVTEAFF
J gene: TRBJ1-1
D gene: TRBD1
V gene: TRBV19
clone size: few

CDR3 DNA: TGCGCCAGCAGCGTGACTAGCCGTGCCACCGGGGAGCTGTTTTTT
CDR3 protein: CASSVTSRATGELFF
J gene: TRBJ2-2
D gene: TRBD2
V gene: TRBV5-1
clone size: NA

CDR3 DNA: TGTGCCAGCAGCTTAAGTGGGGCGGGAAATGAGCAGTTCTTC
CDR3 protein: CASSLSGAGNEQFF
J gene: TRBJ2-1
D gene: NA
V gene: TRBV7-3
clone size: NA

CDR3 DNA: TGCAGCGTCGGGACTAGCGGGAGGTCGGATGAGCAGTTCTTC
CDR3 protein: CSVGTSGRSDEQFF
J gene: TRBJ2-1
D gene: TRBD2
V gene: TRBV29-1
clone size: NA

CDR3 DNA: TGTGCCAGCAGCCGGCAGGTCATGAACACTGAAGCTTTCTTT
CDR3 protein: CASSRQVMNTEAFF
J gene: TRBJ1-1
D gene: NA
V gene: TRBV27
clone size: NA

CDR3 DNA: TGTGCCAGTAGTTACAGGGACAGGAATCAGCCCCAGAATTTT
CDR3 protein: CASSYRDRNQPQNF
J gene: TRBJ1-5
D gene: TRBD1
V gene: TRBV19
clone size: NA

CDR3 DNA: TGTGCCAGCAGCTCGGCGGTTAGCTCCTACGAGCAGTACTTC
CDR3 protein: CASSSAVSSYEQYF
J gene: TRBJ2-7
D gene: NA
V gene: TRBV5-4
clone size: few

CDR3 DNA: TGTGCCAGCAGCAAAAACCATAAGGAGGGCGGGCATGAAAAACTGTTTTTT
CDR3 protein: CASSKNHKEGGHEKLFF
J gene: TRBJ1-4
D gene: NA
V gene: TRBV21-1
clone size: few

CDR3 DNA: TGTGCCAGCAGCGCCTGGGGGGGTGGCAATCAGCCCCAGCATTTT
CDR3 protein: CASSAWGGGNQPQHF
J gene: TRBJ1-5
D gene: NA
V gene: TRBV9
clone size: once

CDR3 DNA: TGTGCCAGCAGTCCAGGACTAGCGGGCAACTACGAGCAGTACTTC
CDR3 protein: CASSPGLAGNYEQYF
J gene: TRBJ2-7
D gene: TRBD2
V gene: TRBV25-1
clone size: NA

CDR3 DNA: TGCGCCAGCAGCCAAGGACAGGGGTACGACTATGGCTACACCTTC
CDR3 protein: CASSQGQGYDYGYTF
J gene: TRBJ1-2
D gene: TRBD1
V gene: TRBV4-3
clone size: NA

CDR3 DNA: TGTGCCTGTCGGGGCACCGGGGAGCTGTTTTTT
CDR3 protein: CACRGTGELFF
J gene: TRBJ2-2
D gene: NA
V gene: TRBV6-5
clone size: NA

CDR3 DNA: TGCGCCAGCAGCCAAGCCCCCCTAGCGGGAGCCTCTGGGGCCAACGTCCTGACTTTC
CDR3 protein: CASSQAPLAGASGANVLTF
J gene: TRBJ2-6
D gene: TRBD2
V gene: TRBV4-3
clone size: few

CDR3 DNA: TGTGCCAGCAGGCTACCCCACACTGAAGCTTTCTTT
CDR3 protein: CASRLPHTEAFF
J gene: TRBJ1-1
D gene: NA
V gene: TRBV28
clone size: NA

CDR3 DNA: TGTGCCAGCAGTTACTCGACGGCCAACCAGGATGGCTACACCTTC
CDR3 protein: CASSYSTANQDGYTF
J gene: TRBJ1-2
D gene: NA
V gene: TRBV6-6
clone size: NA

CDR3 DNA: TGCAGCGTTGAGTCTGGACTAGCGGGAGCCACAGATACGCAGTATTTT
CDR3 protein: CSVESGLAGATDTQYF
J gene: TRBJ2-3
D gene: TRBD2
V gene: TRBV29-1
clone size: NA

CDR3 DNA: TGTGCCAGCAGCTCAATTTTCACAGGGGCAGGGAACACTGAAGCTTTCTTT
CDR3 protein: CASSSIFTGAGNTEAFF
J gene: TRBJ1-1
D gene: TRBD1
V gene: TRBV5-5
clone size: NA

CDR3 DNA: TGTGCCATCAGGAGTGCCCCCACAGGGAGCCTTGAAGCTTTCTTT
CDR3 protein: CAIRSAPTGSLEAFF
J gene: TRBJ1-1
D gene: NA
V gene: TRBV10-3
clone size: NA

CDR3 DNA: TGTGCCAGCAGTTCCGGTCTAGCGGGTGCCTACGAGCAGTACTTC
CDR3 protein: CASSSGLAGAYEQYF
J gene: TRBJ2-7
D gene: TRBD2
V gene: TRBV6-5
clone size: NA

CDR3 DNA: TGCGCCAGTACAGAACAACCAGCTAACTATGGCTACACCTTC
CDR3 protein: CASTEQPANYGYTF
J gene: TRBJ1-2
D gene: NA
V gene: TRBV5-1
clone size: NA

CDR3 DNA: TGTGCCAGTATTAATTTCGGGACACCGAACACTGAAGCTTTCTTT
CDR3 protein: CASINFGTPNTEAFF
J gene: TRBJ1-1
D gene: NA
V gene: TRBV19
clone size: few

CDR3 DNA: TGTGCCAGCAGCCCGGGACTAGCGGGGGGGACCTACGAGCAGTACTTC
CDR3 protein: CASSPGLAGGTYEQYF
J gene: TRBJ2-7
D gene: TRBD2
V gene: TRBV6-6
clone size: NA

CDR3 DNA: TGCGCCAGCAGCTTGGAGGTAGCAGAGACCCAGTACTTC
CDR3 protein: CASSLEVAETQYF
J gene: TRBJ2-5
D gene: NA
V gene: TRBV5-1
clone size: NA

CDR3 DNA: TGTGCCAGCAGCTTGGGAGGGGGAGGGCCCGCCGAGCAGTACTTC
CDR3 protein: CASSLGGGGPAEQYF
J gene: TRBJ2-7
D gene: NA
V gene: TRBV5-5
clone size: NA

CDR3 DNA: TGTGCCCTGACAGGGAACACAGATACGCAGTATTTT
CDR3 protein: CALTGNTDTQYF
J gene: TRBJ2-3
D gene: TRBD1
V gene: TRBV6-1
clone size: NA

CDR3 DNA: TGTGCCAGCTCACCAAGGGCTAGCGATCGGGAGACCCAGTACTTC
CDR3 protein: CASSPRASDRETQYF
J gene: TRBJ2-5
D gene: NA
V gene: TRBV18
clone size: NA

CDR3 DNA: TGTGCCAGCAGCCTAGACGTAACTAGCGGGACTGTCGGGGAGCTGTTTTTT
CDR3 protein: CASSLDVTSGTVGELFF
J gene: TRBJ2-2
D gene: TRBD2
V gene: TRBV13
clone size: NA

CDR3 DNA: TGTGCCAGCAGCGTCACTGGAAACACCATATATTTT
CDR3 protein: CASSVTGNTIYF
J gene: TRBJ1-3
D gene: NA
V gene: TRBV9
clone size: NA

CDR3 DNA: TGCAGCGTTGACGGGGAATCTGGAAACACCATATATTTT
CDR3 protein: CSVDGESGNTIYF
J gene: TRBJ1-3
D gene: NA
V gene: TRBV29-1
clone size: NA

CDR3 DNA: TGTGCCAGCAGGAATCCCCCCGGGGACACTAATTTT
CDR3 protein: CASRNPPGDTNF
J gene: TRBJ2-3
D gene: NA
V gene: TRBV2
clone size: NA

CDR3 DNA: TGTGCCAGCAGTGCAGGGTATGGCTACACCTTC
CDR3 protein: CASSAGYGYTF
J gene: TRBJ1-2
D gene: NA
V gene: TRBV25-1
clone size: NA

CDR3 DNA: TGTGCCAGCTCACTAACAGGCGCCGTAGTTGGCAATCAGCCCCAGCATTTT
CDR3 protein: CASSLTGAVVGNQPQHF
J gene: TRBJ1-5
D gene: NA
V gene: TRBV18
clone size: NA

CDR3 DNA: TGTGCCAGCAGCCAAGTGTCCCAGGGTGGCACAGATACGCAGTATTTT
CDR3 protein: CASSQVSQGGTDTQYF
J gene: TRBJ2-3
D gene: NA
V gene: TRBV4-2
clone size: NA

CDR3 DNA: TGTGCCAGCAGCCCATCCCCCAGGGATTTCTATGGCTACACCTTC
CDR3 protein: CASSPSPRDFYGYTF
J gene: TRBJ1-2
D gene: NA
V gene: TRBV7-2
clone size: NA

CDR3 DNA: TGTGCCAGCAGCTTAGCGGGGCTTGTTCAAGAGACCCAGTACTTC
CDR3 protein: CASSLAGLVQETQYF
J gene: TRBJ2-5
D gene: TRBD2
V gene: TRBV5-8
clone size: NA

CDR3 DNA: TGTGCCAGCTTGTCTTTTAGGGGGCAACCCTACGAGCAGTACTTC
CDR3 protein: CASLSFRGQPYEQYF
J gene: TRBJ2-7
D gene: TRBD1
V gene: TRBV28
clone size: NA

CDR3 DNA: TGTGCCAGCAGTTTTACTAGGAGCTCCTACAATGAGCAGTTCTTC
CDR3 protein: CASSFTRSSYNEQFF
J gene: TRBJ2-1
D gene: NA
V gene: TRBV28
clone size: NA

CDR3 DNA: TGTGCCAGCGAGTCTAGCGGCACAGATACGCAGTATTTT
CDR3 protein: CASESSGTDTQYF
J gene: TRBJ2-3
D gene: NA
V gene: TRBV6-1
clone size: once

CDR3 DNA: TGTGCCAGCAGTTTCTTAGCTTTCTTT
CDR3 protein: CASSFLAFF
J gene: TRBJ1-1
D gene: NA
V gene: TRBV28
clone size: few

CDR3 DNA: TGTGCCAGCAGTCGACAGTCAGGGGGGCTTCCTAACTATGGCTACCCCTTC
CDR3 protein: CASSRQSGGLPNYGYPF
J gene: TRBJ1-2
D gene: TRBD1
V gene: TRBV25-1
clone size: NA

CDR3 DNA: TGTGCCAGTAGTATGACATACAGGGGTAGGGATCAGCCCCAGCATTTT
CDR3 protein: CASSMTYRGRDQPQHF
J gene: TRBJ1-5
D gene: TRBD1
V gene: TRBV19
clone size: NA

CDR3 DNA: TGTGCCAGCACCCAACAGGGGGCCACTGAAGCTTTCTTT
CDR3 protein: CASTQQGATEAFF
J gene: TRBJ1-1
D gene: TRBD1
V gene: TRBV9
clone size: few

CDR3 DNA: TGTGCCAGCAGCCCGGGCCGGACCTCAGGGACTGAAGCTTTCTTT
CDR3 protein: CASSPGRTSGTEAFF
J gene: TRBJ1-1
D gene: NA
V gene: TRBV5-6
clone size: NA